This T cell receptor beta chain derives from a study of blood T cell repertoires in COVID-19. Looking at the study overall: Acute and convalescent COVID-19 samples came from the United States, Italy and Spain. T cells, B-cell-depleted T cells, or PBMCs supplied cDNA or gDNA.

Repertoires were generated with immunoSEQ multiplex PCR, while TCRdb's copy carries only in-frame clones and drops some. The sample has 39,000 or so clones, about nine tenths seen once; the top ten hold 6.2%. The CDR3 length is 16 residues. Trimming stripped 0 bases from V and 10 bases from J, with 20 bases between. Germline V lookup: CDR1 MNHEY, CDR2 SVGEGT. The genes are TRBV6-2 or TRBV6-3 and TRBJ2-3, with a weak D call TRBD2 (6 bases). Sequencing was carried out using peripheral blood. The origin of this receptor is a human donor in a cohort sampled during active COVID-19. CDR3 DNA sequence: TGTGCCAGCAGTTACTCGAATAGAGTGGGGACTCTCCCGCAGTATTTT. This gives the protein CASSYSNRVGTLPQYF.